This passage covers 31 T cell receptor beta chains from one sample sequenced in a study of cytomegalovirus exposure and HLA in healthy donors. Repertoires were generated with immunoSEQ multiplex PCR, while TCRdb's copy carries only in-frame clones and drops some. The profile shows 150,000 to 200,000 clones, around 82% of them singletons. Sequenced sample: PBMCs. All receptors come from a woman aged 18-29 years in good health and CMV-seropositive.

The chain has TRBV4-1 and TRBJ2-2, with TRBD1 identical over 7 bases. There are 15 residues in the CDR3. After removal of 3 bases from V and 3 bases from J, the junction contained 4 bases not matched to a gene. Germline V gives CDR1 MGHRA, CDR2 YSYEKL. CDR3 sequence reads: CASSHGDRDTGELFF. DNA for the CDR3: TGCGCCAGCAGCCACGGGGACAGAGACACCGGGGAGCTGTTTTTT.

This chain connects TRBV9 to TRBJ2-5, with 8 bases aligning to TRBD2. The CDR3 has 14 amino acids. Germline CDR1 is SGDLS and CDR2 is YYNGEE. V was pared by 1 base and J by 4 bases, with 3 bases of the junction left unmatched. The CDR3 DNA follows: TGTGCCAGCAGCGTATACGGGGGGGCAGAGACCCAGTACTTC. This gives the protein CASSVYGGAETQYF.

V gene TRBV2 combines with J gene TRBJ1-2; weak D call: TRBD1 (5 bases). Germline V gene lookup returns CDR1 SNHLY and CDR2 FYNNEI. There are 14 residues in the CDR3. The V and J ends lost 7 bases and 2 bases respectively, with 14 bases between them. In DNA, the CDR3 is TGTGCCAGCAAGTCCTACGGGGGAAACTATGGCTACACCTTC. Translation: CASKSYGGNYGYTF. The full variable domain, in which reference TRBV2 and TRBJ1-2 provide the parts outside the CDR3, is EPEVTQTPSHQVTQMGQEVILRCVPISNHLYFYWYRQILGQKVEFLVSFYNNEISEKSEIFDDQFSVERPDGSNFTLKIRSTKLEDSAMYFCASKSYGGNYGYTFGSGTRLTVV.

The chain couples TRBV25-1 to TRBJ1-1; weak D call: TRBD1 (5 bases). Germline-derived CDR1 and CDR2 are MGHDK and SYGVNS. V was trimmed by 4 bases and J by 5 bases, leaving 11 bases between them. The CDR3 sequence is 13 residues long. CDR3 in DNA: TGTGCCAGCAGTGGGTTAGGGGCGACTGAAGCTTTCTTT. Amino acids: CASSGLGATEAFF.

V usage is TRBV9 and J usage is TRBJ2-2; possibly TRBD2 for D (5 bases). The V gene's germline CDR1 is SGDLS and CDR2 YYNGEE. This CDR3 region has 16 residues. The V end lost 0 bases, the J end lost 4 bases, and 13 bases lay between the germline ends. The CDR3 coding sequence is TGTGCCAGCAGCGTAGAGTTGAGGGATCTCACCGGGGAGCTGTTTTTT. Protein sequence: CASSVELRDLTGELFF.

The V call is TRBV9, the J call TRBJ1-6; D is unclear. The CDR3 spans 13 residues. Germline CDR1 and CDR2: SGDLS and YYNGEE. The germline V and J ends were trimmed by 2 bases and 4 bases, with 4 bases remaining between them. Here the CDR3 DNA reads TGTGCCAGCAGCGTTAAATATAATTCACCCCTCCACTTT. Its protein is CASSVKYNSPLHF.

The V and J genes are TRBV7-2 and TRBJ1-4, with D perhaps matching TRBD1 (5 bases). Germline CDR1 SGHTA, CDR2 FQGNSA. Trimming removed 4 bases at V and 7 bases at J, with 13 bases between. The CDR3 contains 14 residues. CDR3 DNA sequence: TGTGCCAGCAGCTCCACAGGATGGGGTGAAAAACTGTTTTTT. Translated, it gives CASSSTGWGEKLFF.

The chain employs TRBV27 and TRBJ1-1; the match to TRBD1 covers 8 bases. Looked up from germline, CDR1 is MNHEY and CDR2 is SMNVEV (reference sequence). With 6 bases clipped from V and 3 bases from J, the junction kept 3 bases outside the gene matches. The CDR3 length is 13 residues. The DNA for the CDR3 is TGTGCCAGCAGCGAACAGGGGGACACTGAAGCTTTCTTT. Protein sequence: CASSEQGDTEAFF.

V is TRBV9 and J is TRBJ2-1; D is unresolved. Trimming took off 0 bases at V and 8 bases at J, with 6 bases between the two ends. The germline V gene has CDR1 SGDLS and CDR2 YYNGEE. This CDR3 region has 12 residues. In nucleotides, the CDR3 is TGTGCCAGCAGCGTAGGTTTCGATGAGCAGTTCTTC. This gives the protein CASSVGFDEQFF. Supplemented by reference TRBV9 and TRBJ2-1, the full variable domain reads DSGVTQTPKHLITATGQRVTLRCSPRSGDLSVYWYQQSLDQGLQFLIQYYNGEERAKGNILERFSAQQFPDLHSELNLSSLELGDSALYFCASSVGFDEQFFGPGTRLTVL.

V usage is TRBV5-6 and J usage is TRBJ1-6; weak D call: TRBD1 (5 bases). The CDR3 runs to 16 residues. Deletions cut 3 bases from V and 6 bases from J, with 16 bases between. Germline lookup yields CDR1 SGHDT and CDR2 YYEEEE. The CDR3 loop reads CASSSRGGGGNSPLHF. The CDR3, as DNA: TGTGCCAGCAGCTCCCGCGGGGGGGGAGGTAATTCACCCCTCCACTTT.

In DNA, the CDR3 is TGTGCCAGCAGCGTAAAGGACAGGGGGCCCTACGAGCAGTACTTC. It encodes CASSVKDRGPYEQYF. This rearrangement joins TRBV5-6 to TRBJ2-7; 11 bases are a match to TRBD1. Germline V lookup: CDR1 SGHDT, CDR2 YYEEEE. Unmatched junction bases numbered 5, after V lost 4 bases and J lost 2 bases. The CDR3 runs 15 residues.

J is TRBJ2-1 and V is TRBV5-1; 9 bases match TRBD1. Trimming cost V 4 bases and J 3 bases; bases outside gene matches: 2. This CDR3 comprises 14 residues. In germline, CDR1 is SGHRS, CDR2 YFSETQ. CDR3 amino acids: CASSRQGDYNEQFF. As DNA, the CDR3 is TGCGCCAGCAGCAGACAGGGGGACTACAATGAGCAGTTCTTC.

The J gene is TRBJ2-7, the V gene TRBV7-9; tentative D call: TRBD2 (7 bases). Trimming took 5 bases from V and 6 from J, leaving 17 bases between them. CDR1 SEHNR and CDR2 FQNEAQ come from the germline V gene (reference sequence). The CDR3 loop spans 14 amino acids. In DNA form, the CDR3 reads TGTGCCAGCAGCCCCAGGCGGGGGCAGGTCGAGCAGTACTTC. Translation gives CASSPRRGQVEQYF.

The chain uses TRBV20-1 and TRBJ2-1, with D possibly being TRBD2 (6 bases). Germline CDR1 reads DFQATT; CDR2 reads SNEGSKA (reference sequence). V lost 3 bases and J 9 bases, leaving 9 bases between the germline ends. The CDR3 loop spans 11 amino acids. In DNA, the CDR3 is TGCAGTGCTAGGCGGGGTAGTGAGCAGTTCTTC. Translation: CSARRGSEQFF.

The gene calls are TRBV9 and TRBJ2-6, with 8 bases aligning to TRBD1. Per germline, CDR1 SGDLS and CDR2 YYNGEE. The CDR3 runs to 16 residues. Trimming took 3 bases from V and 4 from J; bases not matched to a gene: 6. This chain's CDR3 is CASSAQGAGGANVLTF. In DNA form, the CDR3 reads TGTGCCAGCAGCGCCCAGGGGGCGGGCGGGGCCAACGTCCTGACTTTC.

This chain connects TRBV28 to TRBJ2-7; no firm D call. V dropped 10 bases and J dropped 7 bases, with 17 bases sitting between them. The length of the CDR3 is 12 residues. Per germline, CDR1 MDHEN and CDR2 SYDVKM. The chain's CDR3 is CATDTRGLEQYF. The CDR3 region has the DNA TGTGCCACCGATACCCGAGGATTAGAGCAGTACTTC.

This clone was seen a few times. The gene calls are TRBV5-4 and TRBJ1-6, with TRBD1 identical over 10 bases. The length of the CDR3 is 16 residues. Trimming removed 4 bases from V and 3 bases from J; junction bases left unmatched: 4. The germline V gene has CDR1 SGHNT and CDR2 YYREEE (reference sequence). In nucleotides, the CDR3 is TGTGCCAGCAGCCCGACAGGGGGCTTCTATAATTCACCCCTCCACTTT. Translating gives CASSPTGGFYNSPLHF.

The V and J genes are TRBV18 and TRBJ1-4; 8 bases line up with TRBD1. Germline V lookup: CDR1 KGHSH, CDR2 LQKENI. With 3 bases clipped from V and 7 bases from J, the junction kept 7 bases outside the gene matches. This CDR3 region has 15 residues. CDR3 sequence reads: CASSPQGAAGEKLFF. The CDR3 DNA follows: TGTGCCAGCTCACCGCAGGGGGCAGCGGGTGAAAAACTGTTTTTT.

The chain links TRBV29-1 to TRBJ2-3, with D possibly being TRBD2 (5 bases). Trimming shortened V by 6 bases and J by 0 bases, and 16 bases separated the two germline ends. The CDR3 totals 15 residues. Germline values: CDR1 SQVTM, CDR2 ANQGSEA. The CDR3 DNA is TGCAGCGTGGGGATCCTGACTATTAGCACAGATACGCAGTATTTT. Translating gives CSVGILTISTDTQYF.

The chain combines TRBV7-3 with TRBJ2-2; 8 nucleotides agree with TRBD2. This CDR3 has 13 amino acids. Germline assignment: CDR1 SGHTA and CDR2 FQGTGA. The J segment lost 11 bases and the V segment lost 2 bases, leaving 4 bases of the junction unmatched. CDR3 bases: TGTGCCAGCAGCTTACAGCGGGAGACAGAGCTGTTTTTT. This codes for CASSLQRETELFF.

V gene TRBV6-5 combines with J gene TRBJ1-2; the D gene is possibly TRBD1 (6 bases). V was cut by 6 bases and J by 4 bases, with 18 bases left in between. Germline V gene data show CDR1 as MNHEY and CDR2 as SVGAGI. This CDR3 is built from 15 residues. The CDR3 reads CASSLTLGGSYGYTF. The CDR3 nucleotides read TGTGCCAGCAGCCTCACTTTAGGGGGAAGCTATGGCTACACCTTC.

This chain connects TRBV6-6 to TRBJ2-1, with 8 nucleotides matching TRBD2. This CDR3 comprises 16 residues. J lost 3 bases, V lost 6 bases, and 10 bases had no gene match. The germline CDR1 and CDR2 sequences are MNHNY and SVGAGI (reference sequence). For the CDR3, the DNA is TGTGCCAGCAGACCTCCCGGGGGGGCTGGCTACAATGAGCAGTTCTTC. Translation gives CASRPPGGAGYNEQFF.

This rearrangement joins TRBV20-1 to TRBJ2-7; D is unclear. Germline V CDR1 and CDR2: DFQATT, SNEGSKA (reference sequence). The CDR3 is made up of 11 amino acids. Trimming cost V 6 bases and J 7 bases, with 13 bases left between them. The CDR3, as DNA: TGCAGTGCCCCTCTCGACGGGGAGCAGTACTTC. Translating it yields CSAPLDGEQYF.

The chain joins TRBV2 to TRBJ2-5; 14 bases map to TRBD2. Germline CDR1 reads SNHLY; CDR2 reads FYNNEI. The CDR3 loop spans 19 amino acids. V lost 7 bases and J lost 1; bases outside the gene matches: 14. The CDR3 nucleotides read TGTGCCAGCACTTTACCGGGGACTAGCGGGAGTAGCTTCCAAGAGACCCAGTACTTC. Protein sequence: CASTLPGTSGSSFQETQYF.

The chain recombines TRBV2 with TRBJ1-1, with D possibly being TRBD1 (6 bases). With 8 bases removed from V and 1 base from J, the gap between germline ends came to 23 bases. The CDR3 loop spans 17 amino acids. Germline lookup yields CDR1 SNHLY and CDR2 FYNNEI. Here the CDR3 reads CASGASFVDRRNTEAFF. The DNA for the CDR3 is TGTGCCAGCGGAGCCTCCTTCGTTGACAGGCGGAACACTGAAGCTTTCTTT.

CDR3 loop: CASSLAGLNTGELFF. The CDR3 nucleotides read TGTGCCAGCAGCTTAGCTGGGCTAAACACCGGGGAGCTGTTTTTT. The V call is TRBV7-7, the J call TRBJ2-2; no clear D. Germline CDR1 is SSHAT and CDR2 is FNYEAQ (reference sequence). The CDR3 loop spans 15 amino acids. Trimming stripped 0 bases from V and 2 bases from J, with 7 bases between.

V usage is TRBV4-2 and J usage is TRBJ1-1, with no clear D. Trimming removed 1 base at V and 5 bases at J, with 14 bases between. Per the germline V gene, CDR1 is LGHNA and CDR2 is YNFKEQ. The CDR3 consists of 15 residues. The DNA of the CDR3 is TGTGCCAGCAGCCAAGCGGGATATTTGGGGACTGAAGCTTTCTTT. Encoded protein: CASSQAGYLGTEAFF.

This rearrangement joins TRBV5-6 to TRBJ2-1, with D possibly matching TRBD2 (5 bases). This CDR3 is built from 16 residues. V was trimmed by 4 bases and J by 0 bases, leaving 14 bases between them. CDR1 is SGHDT, CDR2 YYEEEE, per germline. The CDR3 nucleotides read TGTGCCAGCAGCCGGGATTTTTCAGACTCCTACAATGAGCAGTTCTTC. It yields the protein CASSRDFSDSYNEQFF.

The sample holds a few counts of this clone. J is TRBJ2-5 and V is TRBV7-2, with 10 bases that match TRBD2. CDR3 length: 15 amino acids. V was clipped by 0 bases and J by 5 bases; unmatched bases: 3. Germline CDR1 and CDR2: SGHTA and FQGNSA. CDR3 DNA: TGTGCCAGCAGCTTAGCTAGCGGGGGGATTGAGACCCAGTACTTC. It codes for CASSLASGGIETQYF.

This rearrangement joins TRBV9 to TRBJ2-3; TRBD2 agrees at 12 bases. J gave up 1 base and V 0 bases, and 3 bases lay outside the gene matches. CDR3 length: 17 residues. CDR1 is SGDLS, CDR2 YYNGEE, per germline. The DNA of the CDR3 is TGTGCCAGCAGCGTAGGCCCTAGCGGGGGGGGCACAGATACGCAGTATTTT. Amino acid sequence: CASSVGPSGGGTDTQYF.

This chain connects TRBV4-2 to TRBJ1-1; no firm D call. The CDR3 loop spans 13 amino acids. Germline assignment: CDR1 LGHNA and CDR2 YNFKEQ. V dropped 2 bases and J dropped 8 bases, with 12 bases sitting between them. The CDR3 DNA reads TGTGCCAGCAGCCAAAATATGGCCGGGGAAGCTTTCTTT. It yields the protein CASSQNMAGEAFF.